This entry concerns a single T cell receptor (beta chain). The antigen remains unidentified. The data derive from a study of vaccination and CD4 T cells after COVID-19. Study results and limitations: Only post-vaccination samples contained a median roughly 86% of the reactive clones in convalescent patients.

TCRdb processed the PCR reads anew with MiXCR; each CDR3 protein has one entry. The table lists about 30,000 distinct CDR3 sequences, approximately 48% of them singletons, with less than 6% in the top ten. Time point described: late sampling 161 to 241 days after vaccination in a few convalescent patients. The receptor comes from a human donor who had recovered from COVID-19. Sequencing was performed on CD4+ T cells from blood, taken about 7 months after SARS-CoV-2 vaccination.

CDR3 residues: CASSSSGSPSEEQFF. In DNA, the CDR3 is TGTGCCAGTAGTTCGAGCGGGAGCCCTTCAGAAGAGCAGTTCTTC. The genes are TRBV19 and TRBJ2-1; 8 bases align to TRBD2. Germline CDR1 is LNHDA and CDR2 is SQIVND (reference sequence). CDR3 size: 15 residues. The J segment lost 10 bases and the V segment lost 5 bases, leaving 13 bases of the junction unmatched.